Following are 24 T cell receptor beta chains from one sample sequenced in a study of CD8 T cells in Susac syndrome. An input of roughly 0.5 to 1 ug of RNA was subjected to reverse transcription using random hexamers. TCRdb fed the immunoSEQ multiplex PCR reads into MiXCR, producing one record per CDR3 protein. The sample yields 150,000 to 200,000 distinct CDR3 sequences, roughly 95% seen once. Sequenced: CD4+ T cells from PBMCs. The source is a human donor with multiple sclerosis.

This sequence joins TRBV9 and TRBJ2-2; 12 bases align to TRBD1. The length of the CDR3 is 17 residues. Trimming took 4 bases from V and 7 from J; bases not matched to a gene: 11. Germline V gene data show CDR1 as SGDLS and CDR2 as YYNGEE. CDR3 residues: CASSLGPGQGANGELFF. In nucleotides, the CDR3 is TGTGCCAGCAGCCTCGGTCCGGGACAGGGGGCGAACGGGGAGCTGTTTTTT.

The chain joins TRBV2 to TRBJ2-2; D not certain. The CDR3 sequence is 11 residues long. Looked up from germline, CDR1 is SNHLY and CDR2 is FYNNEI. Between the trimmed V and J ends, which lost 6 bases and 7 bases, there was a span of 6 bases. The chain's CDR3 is CASSKGGELFF. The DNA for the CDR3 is TGTGCCAGCAGCAAAGGCGGGGAGCTGTTTTTT.

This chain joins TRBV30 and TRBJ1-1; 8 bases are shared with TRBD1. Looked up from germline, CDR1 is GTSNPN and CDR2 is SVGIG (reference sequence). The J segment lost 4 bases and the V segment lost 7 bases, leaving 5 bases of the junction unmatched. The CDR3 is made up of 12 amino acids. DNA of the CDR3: TGTGCCTTCACAGGGGGAGGCACTGAAGCTTTCTTT. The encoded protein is CAFTGGGTEAFF.

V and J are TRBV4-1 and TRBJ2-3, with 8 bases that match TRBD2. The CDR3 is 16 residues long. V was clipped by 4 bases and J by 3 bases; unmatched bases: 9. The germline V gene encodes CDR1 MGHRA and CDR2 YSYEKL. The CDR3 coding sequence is TGCGCCAGCAGCCCCTCGCCGGCTAGCGGGACAGATACGCAGTATTTT. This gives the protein CASSPSPASGTDTQYF.

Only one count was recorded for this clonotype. The CDR3 DNA reads as TGTGCTAGTGGTTTGAACAGTAACTACAATGAGCAGTTCTTC. Protein product: CASGLNSNYNEQFF. The gene calls are TRBV12-5 and TRBJ2-1; unclear D gene. The V gene's germline CDR1 is LGHNT and CDR2 FRNRAP. The V and J ends lost 2 bases and 3 bases respectively, with 8 bases between them. The CDR3 is 14 amino acids.

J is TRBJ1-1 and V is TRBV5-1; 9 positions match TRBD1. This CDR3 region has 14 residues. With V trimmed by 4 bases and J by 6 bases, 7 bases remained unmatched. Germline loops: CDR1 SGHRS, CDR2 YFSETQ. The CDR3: CASSQQGALSEAFF. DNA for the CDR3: TGCGCCAGCAGCCAACAGGGGGCATTATCTGAAGCTTTCTTT.

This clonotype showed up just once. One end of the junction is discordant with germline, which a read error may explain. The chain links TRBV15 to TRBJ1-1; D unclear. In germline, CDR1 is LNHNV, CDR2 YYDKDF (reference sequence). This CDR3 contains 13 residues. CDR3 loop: CATSRDVNTEAFF. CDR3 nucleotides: TGTGCCACCAGCAGAGATGTGAATACTGAAGCTTTCTTT. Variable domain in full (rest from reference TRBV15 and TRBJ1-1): DAMVIQNPRYQVTQFGKPVTLSCSQTLNHNVMYWYQQKSSQAPKLLFHYYDKDFNNEADTPDNFQSRRPNTSFCFLDIRSPGLGDTAMYLCATSRDVNTEAFFGQGTRLTVV.

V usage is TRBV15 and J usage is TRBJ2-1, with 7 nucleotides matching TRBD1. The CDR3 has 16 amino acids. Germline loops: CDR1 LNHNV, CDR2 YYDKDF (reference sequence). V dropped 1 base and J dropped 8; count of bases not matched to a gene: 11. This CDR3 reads CATSRGTTGTEDEQFF. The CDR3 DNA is TGTGCCACCAGCAGAGGTACAACCGGGACAGAGGATGAGCAGTTCTTC.

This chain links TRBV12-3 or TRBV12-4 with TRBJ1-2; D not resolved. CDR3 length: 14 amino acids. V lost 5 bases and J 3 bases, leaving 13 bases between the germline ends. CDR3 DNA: TGTGCCAGCAGTGGCCCCGAGGTGTACTATGGCTACACCTTC. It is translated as CASSGPEVYYGYTF.

The CDR3 DNA sequence: TGTGCCTGGACCCTTCGGCCGGGATCAAACACCATATATTTT. Its translation is CAWTLRPGSNTIYF. This chain connects TRBV30 to TRBJ1-3; no clear D. The V and J ends lost 4 bases and 6 bases respectively, with 16 bases between them. CDR1 GTSNPN and CDR2 SVGIG come from the germline V gene (reference sequence). The CDR3 loop spans 14 amino acids.

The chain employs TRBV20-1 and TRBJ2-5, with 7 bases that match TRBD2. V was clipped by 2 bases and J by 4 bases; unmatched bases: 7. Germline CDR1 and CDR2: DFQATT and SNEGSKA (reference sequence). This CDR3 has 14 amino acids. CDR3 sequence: CSARSGLVGETQYF. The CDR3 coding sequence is TGCAGTGCTAGAAGTGGACTAGTTGGAGAGACCCAGTACTTC.

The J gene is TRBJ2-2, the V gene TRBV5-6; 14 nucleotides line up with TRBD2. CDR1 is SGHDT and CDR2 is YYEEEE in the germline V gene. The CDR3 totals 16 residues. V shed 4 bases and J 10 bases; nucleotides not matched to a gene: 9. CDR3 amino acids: CASSRGLAGAVVELFF. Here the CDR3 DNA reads TGTGCCAGCAGCAGGGGACTAGCGGGAGCGGTGGTGGAGCTGTTTTTT.

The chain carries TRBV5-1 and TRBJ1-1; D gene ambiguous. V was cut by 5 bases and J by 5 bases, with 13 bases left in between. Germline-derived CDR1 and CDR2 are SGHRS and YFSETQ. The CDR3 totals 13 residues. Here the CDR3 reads CASSSTEVTEAFF. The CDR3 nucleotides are TGCGCCAGCAGTTCAACAGAGGTGACTGAAGCTTTCTTT. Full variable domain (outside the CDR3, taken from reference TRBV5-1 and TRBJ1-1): KAGVTQTPRYLIKTRGQQVTLSCSPISGHRSVSWYQQTPGQGLQFLFEYFSETQRNKGNFPGRFSGRQFSNSRSEMNVSTLELGDSALYLCASSSTEVTEAFFGQGTRLTVV.

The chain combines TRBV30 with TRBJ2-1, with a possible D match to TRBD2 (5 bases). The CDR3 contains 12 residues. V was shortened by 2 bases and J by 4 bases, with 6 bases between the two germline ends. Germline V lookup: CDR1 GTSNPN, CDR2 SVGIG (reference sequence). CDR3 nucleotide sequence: TGTGCCTGGAGTAGCGGATACAATGAGCAGTTCTTC. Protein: CAWSSGYNEQFF.

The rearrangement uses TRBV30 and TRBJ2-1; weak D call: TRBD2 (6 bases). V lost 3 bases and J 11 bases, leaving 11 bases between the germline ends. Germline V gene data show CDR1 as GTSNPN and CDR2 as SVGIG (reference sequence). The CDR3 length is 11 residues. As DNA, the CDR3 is TGTGCCTGGAGGCTACTAGCTAAGCAGTTCTTC. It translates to CAWRLLAKQFF.

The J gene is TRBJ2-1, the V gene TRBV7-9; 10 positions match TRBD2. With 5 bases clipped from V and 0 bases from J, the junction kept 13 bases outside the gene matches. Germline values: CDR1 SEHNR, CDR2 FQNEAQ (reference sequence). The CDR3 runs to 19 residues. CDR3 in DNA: TGTGCCAGCAGCCCGGCCGTGGCTAGCGGGGGCTTCTCCTACAATGAGCAGTTCTTC. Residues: CASSPAVASGGFSYNEQFF.

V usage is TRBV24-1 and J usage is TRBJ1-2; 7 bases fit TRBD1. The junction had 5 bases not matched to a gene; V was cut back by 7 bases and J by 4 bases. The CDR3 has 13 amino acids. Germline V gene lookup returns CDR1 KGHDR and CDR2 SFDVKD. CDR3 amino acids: CATSARDSYGYTF. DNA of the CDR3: TGTGCCACCAGCGCCAGGGACAGCTATGGCTACACCTTC.

In nucleotides, the CDR3 is TGTGCCAGCAGTAGAGGGATAGGCACAGATACGCAGTATTTT. Its translation: CASSRGIGTDTQYF. The chain recombines TRBV7-9 with TRBJ2-3; D perhaps matches TRBD2 (5 bases). Germline CDR1 and CDR2: SEHNR and FQNEAQ (reference sequence). Trimming stripped 6 bases from V and 1 base from J, with 11 bases between. The length of the CDR3 is 14 residues. The whole variable domain, remainder taken from reference TRBV7-9 and TRBJ2-3, is DTGVSQNPRHKITKRGQNVTFRCDPISEHNRLYWYRQTLGQGPEFLTYFQNEAQLEKSRLLSDRFSAERPKGSFSTLEIQRTEQGDSAMYLCASSRGIGTDTQYFGPGTRLTVL.

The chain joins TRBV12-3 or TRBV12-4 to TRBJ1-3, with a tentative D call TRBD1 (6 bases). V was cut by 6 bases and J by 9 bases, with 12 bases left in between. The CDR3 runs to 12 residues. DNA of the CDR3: TGTGCCAGCAGCCCAGGACAGTCCACCATATATTTT. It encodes CASSPGQSTIYF.

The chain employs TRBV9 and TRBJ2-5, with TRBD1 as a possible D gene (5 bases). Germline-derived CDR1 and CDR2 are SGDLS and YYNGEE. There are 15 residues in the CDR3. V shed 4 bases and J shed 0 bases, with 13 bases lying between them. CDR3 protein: CASSPRQMYQETQYF. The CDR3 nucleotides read TGTGCCAGCAGCCCTCGACAGATGTACCAAGAGACCCAGTACTTC.

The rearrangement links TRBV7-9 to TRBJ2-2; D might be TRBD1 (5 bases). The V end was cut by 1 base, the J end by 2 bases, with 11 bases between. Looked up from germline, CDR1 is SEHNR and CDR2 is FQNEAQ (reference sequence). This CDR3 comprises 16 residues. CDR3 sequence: CASSLGRRENTGELFF. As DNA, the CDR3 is TGTGCCAGCAGCTTAGGGCGCAGGGAAAACACCGGGGAGCTGTTTTTT. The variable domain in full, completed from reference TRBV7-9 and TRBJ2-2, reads DTGVSQNPRHKITKRGQNVTFRCDPISEHNRLYWYRQTLGQGPEFLTYFQNEAQLEKSRLLSDRFSAERPKGSFSTLEIQRTEQGDSAMYLCASSLGRRENTGELFFGEGSRLTVL.

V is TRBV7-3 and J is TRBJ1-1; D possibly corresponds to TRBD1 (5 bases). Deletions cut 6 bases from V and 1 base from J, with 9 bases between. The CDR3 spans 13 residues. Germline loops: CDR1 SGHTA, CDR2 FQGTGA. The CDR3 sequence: CASRSGTNTEAFF. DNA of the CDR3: TGTGCCAGCAGATCAGGGACGAACACTGAAGCTTTCTTT.

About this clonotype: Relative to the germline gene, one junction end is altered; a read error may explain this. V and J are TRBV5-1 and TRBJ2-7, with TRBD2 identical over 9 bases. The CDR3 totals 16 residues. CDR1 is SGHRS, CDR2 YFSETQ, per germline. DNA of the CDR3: TGCGCCAGCAGGTTGGGCACGACTAGCGGAGACTACGAGCAGTACTTC. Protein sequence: CASRLGTTSGDYEQYF. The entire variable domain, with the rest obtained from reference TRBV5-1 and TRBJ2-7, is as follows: KAGVTQTPRYLIKTRGQQVTLSCSPISGHRSVSWYQQTPGQGLQFLFEYFSETQRNKGNFPGRFSGRQFSNSRSEMNVSTLELGDSALYLCASRLGTTSGDYEQYFGPGTRLTVT.

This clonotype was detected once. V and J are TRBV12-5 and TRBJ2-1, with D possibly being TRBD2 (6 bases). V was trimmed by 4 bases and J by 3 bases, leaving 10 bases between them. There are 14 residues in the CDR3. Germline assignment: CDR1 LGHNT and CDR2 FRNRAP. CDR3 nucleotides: TGTGCTAGTGGTTCGGGGGAGAGCTACAATGAGCAGTTCTTC. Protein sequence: CASGSGESYNEQFF.